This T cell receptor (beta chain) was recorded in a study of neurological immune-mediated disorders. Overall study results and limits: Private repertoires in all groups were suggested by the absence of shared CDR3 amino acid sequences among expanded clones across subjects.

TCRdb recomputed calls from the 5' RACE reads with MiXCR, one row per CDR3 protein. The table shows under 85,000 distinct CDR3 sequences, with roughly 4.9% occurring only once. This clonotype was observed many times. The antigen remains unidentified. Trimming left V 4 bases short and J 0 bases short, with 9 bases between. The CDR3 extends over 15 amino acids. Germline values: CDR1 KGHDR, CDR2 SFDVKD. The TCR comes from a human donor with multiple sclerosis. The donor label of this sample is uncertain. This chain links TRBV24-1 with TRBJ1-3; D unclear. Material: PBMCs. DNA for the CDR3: TGTGCCACCAGTGACTCGCGAACCTCTGGAAACACCATATATTTT. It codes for CATSDSRTSGNTIYF.